This T cell receptor (beta chain) was identified during a study of Graves' ophthalmopathy and Graves' hyperthyroidism. Study-level findings and limits: Discrimination between ophthalmopathy and stable hyperthyroidism by a 13-signature model showed roughly 88% sensitivity and roughly 80% specificity.

On this clonotype: Its specificity is unknown.

RNA served as the template for amplifying TCR beta CDR3 regions. After a first-round RT-PCR with HTBI primers, a second-round multiplex PCR was run. In TCRdb, the multiplex PCR reads were re-called with MiXCR into one record per CDR3 protein. This sample has around 670,000 distinct CDR3 sequences, with roughly 40% found just once. Trimming pared 10 bases from V and 3 bases from J, leaving 3 bases between. The CDR3 covers 10 residues. In germline, CDR1 is SEHNR, CDR2 FQNEAQ (reference sequence). This clonotype was obtained from an adult man with Graves' ophthalmopathy. Sequenced material: peripheral blood. The gene calls are TRBV7-9 and TRBJ2-2; no firm D call. The CDR3 region is CATHTGELFF. DNA of the CDR3: TGTGCCACCCACACCGGGGAGCTGTTTTTT.